This TCR beta chain was captured by sequencing in a study of T cell changes during pregnancy in multiple sclerosis (dated by TCRdb to the late 2010s). For context, the study as a whole: The study examined how the T cell repertoire changed over the course of pregnancy in women with multiple sclerosis.

Turning to this clone: The specificity of this receptor is unknown. No qualities accompany the bases; no much larger clone lies one base away.

From cysteine to phenylalanine, the CDR3 is 14 amino acids long. CDR3 DNA is the only sequence kept; it has 42 bases, read in frame from the first base. CDR1 and CDR2, looked up from the germline V gene (reference sequence), are MNHEY and SMNVEV. The junction shows trimming of 5 bases on V and 1 base on J, and the gene matches do not reach 4 bases of it. Library method: the immunoSEQ multiplex PCR assay. TCRdb obtained this table from immuneACCESS and retained in-frame rearrangements with V and J assigned. These tables miss some clones; where compared with another copy, unresolved V genes account for less than half of the shortfall, and the remainder is unexplained. Across this sample there are fewer than 110,000 clones, with just under 95% seen only once. The top ten hold over 0.65% of the sample.

Recombination joined TRBV27 with TRBJ1-1, with TRBD1 identical over 7 junction bases. The sample in question was peripheral blood, obtained in the third trimester of pregnancy. This receptor was obtained from a female donor in good health, enrolled as a control in a pregnancy study. The DNA sequence is given as TGTGCCAGCAGTCCTGGGACAGAGAACACTGAAGCTTTCTTT. Its protein product is CASSPGTENTEAFF.